This T cell receptor beta chain appears in the sequencing data of a study of vaccination effects on CD4 cells after COVID-19 (dated by TCRdb to between 2021 and 2024). Background for the entire study: Two doses of either the BNT162b2 or the mRNA-1273 mRNA SARS-CoV-2 vaccine were administered to participants. SARS-CoV-2 spike-specific CD4+ TCR repertoires from before and after mRNA vaccination were compared in COVID-19 convalescent patients and in infection-naive vaccine recipients. A total of 9 to 11 COVID-19 convalescent patients and a handful of SARS-CoV-2-naive healthy vaccine recipients were included in the full study. The Oncomine TCR Beta short-read assay on an Illumina iSeq 100 was used to sequence cultures from other donors in the study.

What the authors observed across the whole study: Limitations of the study were the small number of convalescent patients and the absence of early post-infection timepoints. Marked clonal contraction was observed in both infection-induced and vaccine-induced clones at late post-vaccination timepoints, consistent with waning T cell responses. Among healthy vaccine recipients, nearly all vaccine-induced clones were SARS-CoV-2 mono-reactive, and just 1 of 255 was cross-reactive with common cold coronaviruses.

Library preparation used the immunoSEQ multiplex PCR assay. DNA from the cultured, isolated CD4+ T cells was subjected to TCR beta CDR3 sequencing. The original methods were these. Non-productive TCR sequences were removed, reads were trimmed to the CDR3 region, and CDR3s of at least 7 amino acids were retained. Antigen-specific clonotypes were identified using the MANAFEST web app by comparison of expansion in peptide wells against reference cultures. To count as positive, a clone had to show expansion at FDR<0.05 compared with the reference and with all other wells, an odds ratio above 5, and a frequency above 0.1% in two replicate wells. A clonotype was called cross-reactive if it was significantly expanded both in SARS-CoV-2 spike wells and in at least one common cold coronavirus spike condition. Using the stringdist R package, CDR3 similarity was measured by Levenshtein distance, and unrooted trees were constructed with ape in R 3.6.1. Not all clones reach the TCRdb copy of this immuneACCESS table, which keeps in-frame sequences only. Checked studies attribute under half of the gap to unresolved V genes and leave the rest unexplained. V, J and clone size were drawn from that table, and D and trimming were deduced from the DNA. In this sample the table shows about 41,000 clones, 70% to 85% of which occur a single time. The ten largest account for 2.5% to 3% of the sample.

Points on this clone: The antigen it recognizes is unknown. No quality values exist for individual bases; no much larger clone is one base distant.

In the ViraFEST assay, PBMC were stimulated with viral peptide pools, and antigen-specific CD4+ T cell clonotypes were then identified by expansion using TCR sequencing. After less than 13 days of culture, CD4+ T cells were isolated with the EasySep CD4+ T cell isolation kit. The absence of prior SARS-CoV-2 infection in healthy vaccine recipients was confirmed by negative nucleocapsid antibodies before and after vaccination. Roughly 2 million PBMC per well were cultured in IMDM with about 4.5% human AB serum, 10 IU/ml IL-2 and gentamicin, plus 10 ug/ml peptides. On days 3 and 7, half of the culture medium was replaced with fresh IL-2-containing medium. Unless otherwise noted, each peptide stimulation condition was cultured in triplicate wells. PBMC were separated from whole blood using Ficoll-Paque Plus gradient centrifugation and were then either cryopreserved at -140C or used fresh. The overlapping peptide pools covered the spike proteins of SARS-CoV-2 as well as those of the common cold coronaviruses HCoV-NL63, HCoV-OC43 and HCoV-229E. The QIAamp micro DNA kit was used to extract genomic DNA from the cultured CD4+ T cells.

Via the germline V gene (reference sequence), CDR1 is GTSNPN and CDR2 SVGIG. V and J are trimmed by 8 bases and 2 bases, and the gene matches miss 4 bases of the junction. Spanning cysteine to phenylalanine, the CDR3 consists of 12 amino acids. The retained sequence is limited to the CDR3, 36 bases, with the frame set at the first base. Rearrangement joined TRBV30 to TRBJ1-2, and 8 junctional nucleotides match TRBD1. The specimen was CD4+ T cells from PBMCs cultured with HCoV-NL63 spike peptides, collected before COVID-19 vaccination. The cell subset or site label on this specimen signifies: HCoV-NL63 spike overlapping peptide pool stimulation. The clonotype comes from a human donor who received a COVID-19 vaccine. The nucleotide sequence is given as TGTGCCGGATACAGGGGGAACTATGGCTACACCTTC. Its translation is CAGYRGNYGYTF.